This TCR beta chain was sequenced during a study of Graves' ophthalmopathy and Graves' hyperthyroidism. General study points: Thyroid clonotypes that were expanded above 0.001 frequency mostly also appeared in blood. Prediction of ophthalmopathy progression reached about 65% sensitivity and around 75% specificity.

There are 17 residues in the CDR3. From germline, CDR1 is LNHNV and CDR2 YYDKDF (reference sequence). V shed 0 bases and J shed 3 bases, with 15 bases lying between them. Points on this clonotype: Its target is not known.

No ophthalmopathy within 18 months of follow-up signified stable hyperthyroidism. Patients were diagnosed from clinical symptoms, serum thyroxine, TRAb, thyroid ultrasound and orbital computed tomography. The study amplified TCR beta CDR3 regions using RNA transcripts. An initial RT-PCR round employing HTBI primers preceded a second-round multiplex PCR. MiXCR, run by TCRdb on the multiplex PCR reads, gives a single entry per CDR3 protein. Among about 39,000 distinct CDR3 sequences listed, about half were seen once. The rearrangement uses TRBV15 and TRBJ1-3; D unresolved. The source is an adult woman with stable Graves' hyperthyroidism. The sample was peripheral blood. CDR3 nucleotide sequence: TGTGCCACCAGCAGAGATCGGGCAGAGGAAAGTGGAAACACCATATATTTT. This sequence encodes CATSRDRAEESGNTIYF.